This entry lists 19 T cell receptor beta chains sequenced from one sample in a study of cytotoxic CD8 clonotypes in ibrutinib-treated CLL. Profiled with immunoSEQ multiplex PCR; TCRdb holds only in-frame clones, not every one. The sample carries some 200,000 clones, 70% recorded once. The sequencing here drew on PBMCs, taken after 12 months of ibrutinib treatment. The receptor source for this set is a human donor with chronic lymphocytic leukemia.

The rearrangement links TRBV19 to TRBJ1-5, with D tentatively TRBD1 (5 bases). The germline V and J ends were trimmed by 5 bases and 1 base, with 12 bases remaining between them. The CDR3 sequence is 15 residues long. Germline V gene lookup returns CDR1 LNHDA and CDR2 SQIVND (reference sequence). The CDR3 protein is CASSARGGSNQPQHF. CDR3 in DNA: TGTGCCAGTAGTGCCCGGGGGGGGAGCAATCAGCCCCAGCATTTT.

This clone is a singleton in its sample. The chain uses TRBV13 and TRBJ1-4, with D possibly TRBD1 on 6 matching bases. The germline V and J ends were trimmed by 6 bases and 2 bases, with 13 bases remaining between them. The CDR3 is 15 amino acids. Germline-derived CDR1 and CDR2 are PRHDT and FYEKMQ (reference sequence). CDR3 nucleotide sequence: TGTGCCAGCAGATTACAGGGACTCACTAATGAAAAACTGTTTTTT. It translates to CASRLQGLTNEKLFF.

This clone was counted only a few times. The rearrangement links TRBV10-3 to TRBJ1-2; 7 nucleotides agree with TRBD1. The trim removed 5 bases at V and 5 bases at J, leaving 5 bases unmatched. The CDR3 runs to 13 residues. Germline CDR1 is ENHRY and CDR2 is SYGVKD. The CDR3 DNA is TGTGCCATCAGTCGACAGGGTGAATATGGCTACACCTTC. Its protein is CAISRQGEYGYTF.

The V call is TRBV13, the J call TRBJ1-1; D remains ambiguous. The germline CDR1 and CDR2 sequences are PRHDT and FYEKMQ (reference sequence). The CDR3 is 15 residues long. V lost 5 bases and J 4 bases, leaving 17 bases between the germline ends. The CDR3 reads CASSSTAMVGTEAFF. The CDR3 nucleotides are TGTGCCAGCAGCAGTACAGCCATGGTAGGCACTGAAGCTTTCTTT. Looking up the rest from reference TRBV13 and TRBJ1-1 gives the full variable domain: AAGVIQSPRHLIKEKRETATLKCYPIPRHDTVYWYQQGPGQDPQFLISFYEKMQSDKGSIPDRFSAQQFSDYHSELNMSSLELGDSALYFCASSSTAMVGTEAFFGQGTRLTVV.

This rearrangement joins TRBV30 to TRBJ2-7; no clear D. Trimming stripped 0 bases from V and 0 bases from J, with 15 bases between. The CDR3 spans 16 residues. Germline values: CDR1 GTSNPN, CDR2 SVGIG (reference sequence). CDR3 nucleotide sequence: TGTGCCTGGAGTGTACTTCAAGGGTTAAGCTCCTACGAGCAGTACTTC. Encoded protein: CAWSVLQGLSSYEQYF.

The chain uses TRBV2 and TRBJ2-3; possibly TRBD2 for D (7 bases). Germline V gene sequence: CDR1 SNHLY, CDR2 FYNNEI. The V gene lost 6 bases and the J gene lost 10 bases, with 14 bases spanning the gap. CDR3 length: 12 amino acids. CDR3 DNA: TGTGCCAGCAGCGATACAGGGAGGGCGCAGTATTTT. Amino acid sequence: CASSDTGRAQYF.

The gene calls are TRBV5-1 and TRBJ1-6; a weak D match, TRBD1 (6 bases). V shed 4 bases and J shed 9 bases, with 8 bases lying between them. Germline V gives CDR1 SGHRS, CDR2 YFSETQ. The CDR3 runs 12 residues. The CDR3 region has the DNA TGCGCCAGCAGCCAGGGGATTTCACCCCTCCACTTT. It encodes CASSQGISPLHF.

The rearrangement joins TRBV7-9 to TRBJ1-5; 7 bases align to TRBD1. This CDR3 contains 14 residues. Trimming at V came to 5 bases and at J to 6 bases, leaving 7 bases not matched to a gene. The V gene's germline CDR1 is SEHNR and CDR2 FQNEAQ (reference sequence). The CDR3 sequence is CASSDKGALQPQHF. The CDR3 DNA reads as TGTGCCAGCAGCGATAAGGGGGCCCTTCAGCCCCAGCATTTT.

This chain links TRBV6-5 with TRBJ1-6, with D unresolved. From germline, CDR1 is MNHEY and CDR2 SVGAGI. Trimming removed 6 bases from V and 6 bases from J, with 15 bases in between. CDR3 length: 15 residues. Here the CDR3 DNA reads TGTGCCAGCAGGCCGACGGTTCAAGTTAATTCACCCCTCCACTTT. Protein sequence: CASRPTVQVNSPLHF.

The CDR3 protein is CATSRMGLETQYF. Here the CDR3 DNA reads TGTGCCACCAGCAGGATGGGTCTGGAGACCCAGTACTTC. The chain links TRBV15 to TRBJ2-5; D not resolved. This CDR3 region has 13 residues. The germline V gene has CDR1 LNHNV and CDR2 YYDKDF (reference sequence). Trimming shortened V by 3 bases and J by 5 bases, and 10 bases separated the two germline ends.

The rearrangement uses TRBV27 and TRBJ1-5; possibly TRBD1 for D (5 bases). Looked up from germline, CDR1 is MNHEY and CDR2 is SMNVEV (reference sequence). The CDR3 runs 15 residues. With 3 bases removed from V and 0 bases from J, the gap between germline ends came to 9 bases. CDR3 region: CASSLGGASNQPQHF. The CDR3 DNA sequence: TGTGCCAGCAGTTTGGGTGGGGCTAGCAATCAGCCCCAGCATTTT.

V gene TRBV5-1 combines with J gene TRBJ2-7; D possibly corresponds to TRBD1 (5 bases). This CDR3 is 15 amino acids long. Trimming removed 0 bases from V and 2 bases from J, with 12 bases in between. Germline loops: CDR1 SGHRS, CDR2 YFSETQ. CDR3 loop: CASSLVGEGAYEQYF. The CDR3 DNA reads as TGCGCCAGCAGCTTGGTAGGAGAAGGGGCCTACGAGCAGTACTTC.

V and J are TRBV29-1 and TRBJ1-2, with 9 bases fitting TRBD1. The CDR3 is made up of 13 amino acids. V dropped 5 bases and J dropped 7; count of bases not matched to a gene: 8. Germline CDR1 reads SQVTM; CDR2 reads ANQGSEA. The CDR3 coding sequence is TGCAGCGTTACAACTACAGGGGGCAGTGGCTACACCTTC. Its protein product is CSVTTTGGSGYTF.

The V gene is TRBV7-9, the J gene TRBJ1-6; 7 nucleotides match TRBD1. The CDR3 length is 13 residues. Trimming took 1 base from V and 12 from J; bases not matched to a gene: 3. Germline V gene sequence: CDR1 SEHNR, CDR2 FQNEAQ (reference sequence). The CDR3 DNA is TGTGCCAGCAGCTTAGGACAGGGAATACCCCTCCACTTT. It encodes CASSLGQGIPLHF. The full variable domain, its missing parts supplied by reference TRBV7-9 and TRBJ1-6, is DTGVSQNPRHKITKRGQNVTFRCDPISEHNRLYWYRQTLGQGPEFLTYFQNEAQLEKSRLLSDRFSAERPKGSFSTLEIQRTEQGDSAMYLCASSLGQGIPLHFGNGTRLTVT.

Regarding this clone: The same CDR3 arises from other DNA sequences in this sample as well. This rearrangement joins TRBV30 to TRBJ2-7; D might be TRBD1 (5 bases). Trimming took 0 bases from V and 1 from J, leaving 13 bases between them. CDR3 length: 15 residues. Looked up from germline, CDR1 is GTSNPN and CDR2 is SVGIG (reference sequence). The CDR3 spells CAWSVGVRGSYEQYF. The CDR3 DNA follows: TGTGCCTGGAGTGTAGGGGTTCGCGGATCCTACGAGCAGTACTTC.

The chain links TRBV5-1 to TRBJ1-1; no clear D gene. CDR1 is SGHRS, CDR2 YFSETQ, per germline. Trimming removed 2 bases from V and 1 base from J, with 9 bases in between. The CDR3 extends over 14 amino acids. The CDR3 DNA is TGCGCCAGCAGCTTTTTTGGGGAGAACACTGAAGCTTTCTTT. Its protein is CASSFFGENTEAFF.

This rearrangement joins TRBV2 to TRBJ1-1; weak D call: TRBD1 (6 bases). The V and J ends lost 8 bases and 1 base respectively, with 14 bases between them. There are 14 residues in the CDR3. From germline, CDR1 is SNHLY and CDR2 FYNNEI. The chain's CDR3 is CASRKGQPNTEAFF. As DNA, the CDR3 is TGTGCCAGCCGTAAAGGACAGCCGAACACTGAAGCTTTCTTT.

The chain has TRBV5-8 and TRBJ1-4; D possibly corresponds to TRBD1 (6 bases). This CDR3 is built from 17 residues. Trimming removed 4 bases from V and 7 bases from J, with 23 bases in between. Germline V gives CDR1 SGHTS, CDR2 YDEGEE. The CDR3 DNA reads as TGTGCCAGCAGCCGGGGGGACCTAAAATCAGGGGTTGAAAAACTGTTTTTT. This codes for CASSRGDLKSGVEKLFF.

This rearrangement joins TRBV18 to TRBJ2-7; D possibly corresponds to TRBD1 (6 bases). The CDR3 runs 14 residues. Trimming removed 2 bases at V and 2 bases at J, with 10 bases between. Germline V gives CDR1 KGHSH, CDR2 LQKENI. Written as DNA, the CDR3 is TGTGCCAGCTCACCAAGACAGGAAGCCTACGAGCAGTACTTC. Residues: CASSPRQEAYEQYF.